This entry concerns a single T cell receptor beta chain. This sample is drawn from a study of beta chain features in type 1 diabetes. cDNA synthesis used the whole RNA isolate, giving expressed TCRB sequences. The assay was immunoSEQ multiplex PCR, and TCRdb's table has in-frame clones only and misses some. Among under 400,000 clones listed, over 9.5% were seen once. CDR1 is SGHRS and CDR2 is YFSETQ in the germline V gene. This CDR3 region has 14 residues. V lost 3 bases and J lost 2, with 11 bases in between. Each of the sorted populations had a purity greater than 98%. This TCR derives from a young man in good health. The chain uses TRBV5-1 and TRBJ1-1; the D gene is possibly TRBD1 (5 bases). What was sequenced was naive CD4+ T cells from blood. The DNA of the CDR3 is TGCGCCAGCAGCTCCGCAGGGCTCAACACTGAAGCTTTCTTT. This gives the protein CASSSAGLNTEAFF.